This TCR beta chain was retrieved from a study of T cells in Graves' hyperthyroidism and ophthalmopathy. Study-wide background: Peripheral blood sampling occurred at initial diagnosis, before any treatment.

V gave up 3 bases and J gave up 2 bases, with 7 bases separating them. The germline V gene has CDR1 MDHEN and CDR2 SYDVKM. The CDR3 covers 13 residues. General observations from the study: The model predicted ophthalmopathy a median around six months before onset. Separating ophthalmopathy from stable hyperthyroidism was achieved by a 13 V-J model.

There are many counts of this clonotype. The antigen is unknown. RNA transcripts provided the source from which TCR beta CDR3 regions were amplified. TCR CDR3 regions were first amplified by RT-PCR with HTBI primers. TCRdb redid the calling of the multiplex PCR reads with MiXCR, one entry per CDR3 protein. The table has over 400,000 distinct CDR3 sequences, about 22% seen once. The sequencing sample was made of blood. The origin of this receptor is a woman in her 70s with Graves' ophthalmopathy. This sequence joins TRBV28 and TRBJ2-5; D gene unclear. CDR3 sequence reads: CASSFRQQETQYF. For the CDR3, the DNA is TGTGCCAGCAGTTTTAGGCAGCAAGAGACCCAGTACTTC.